This T cell receptor beta chain came from a study of T cell clonotyping in hematopoietic cell transplantation. Study-wide results and caveats: Without cell sorting, CD4 versus CD8 contributions remain unresolved.

The CDR3 consists of 13 residues. Germline V gene lookup returns CDR1 SQVTM and CDR2 ANQGSEA. V trimming: 4 bases; J trimming: 6 bases; junction bases outside the gene matches: 5. TCRdb keeps only in-frame clones here, not all; method: immunoSEQ multiplex PCR. The data show roughly 17,000 clones, with 93% seen just once and roughly 1.8% held by the top ten. Time point noted: recipient sample about 28 days before transplant, after cytoreduction. With respect to this clone: As yet, its antigen is unknown.

The receptor's source is a man aged 18 to 35 with biphenotypic leukemia. Some clones in this sample may be carry-over from other donors' samples. The specimen was peripheral blood mononuclear cells, collected before stem cell transplant. This chain joins TRBV29-1 and TRBJ2-2; TRBD2 aligns across 7 bases. CDR3 coding DNA: TGCAGCGTTGGACGAGCGGGATCCGGGGAGCTGTTTTTT. Protein: CSVGRAGSGELFF.